Listed below are T cell receptor beta chains from one sample, sequenced in a study of prognosis after radiotherapy for stage I lung cancer. Using its own MiXCR run on the multiplex PCR reads, TCRdb lists one record per CDR3 protein. The table has some 28,000 distinct CDR3 sequences, roughly 30% seen once. The sample was PBMCs, taken before or after stereotactic body radiation therapy (not recorded which). These receptor sequences come from a donor aged 50 or older with non-small cell lung cancer. Both conserved end residues are part of each CDR3. A D gene is named only where the DNA matches it firmly.

>TRBD2|14|TRBJ2-2|TRBV5-1
CASSLALAGWELFF
>TRBD1|17|TRBJ1-5|TRBV27
CASRPLRQGGSNQPQHF
>TRBD2|14|TRBJ2-5|TRBV6-1
CASSHSGTRKTQYF
>TRBD2|15|TRBJ2-7|TRBV15
CATSMAGGTSYEQYF
>.|14|TRBJ1-2|TRBV9
CASSVATGVYGYTF
>TRBD1|14|TRBJ2-4|TRBV28
CASSSGQGRTIEYF
>.|12|TRBJ2-7|TRBV7-9
CASNRDDYEQYF
>.|17|TRBJ2-6|TRBV12-3/TRBV12-4
CASRKGQKRPGANVLTF
>.|13|TRBJ2-1|TRBV9
CASSVATVNEQFF
>.|12|TRBJ1-4|TRBV3-1
CASSQVNEKLFF